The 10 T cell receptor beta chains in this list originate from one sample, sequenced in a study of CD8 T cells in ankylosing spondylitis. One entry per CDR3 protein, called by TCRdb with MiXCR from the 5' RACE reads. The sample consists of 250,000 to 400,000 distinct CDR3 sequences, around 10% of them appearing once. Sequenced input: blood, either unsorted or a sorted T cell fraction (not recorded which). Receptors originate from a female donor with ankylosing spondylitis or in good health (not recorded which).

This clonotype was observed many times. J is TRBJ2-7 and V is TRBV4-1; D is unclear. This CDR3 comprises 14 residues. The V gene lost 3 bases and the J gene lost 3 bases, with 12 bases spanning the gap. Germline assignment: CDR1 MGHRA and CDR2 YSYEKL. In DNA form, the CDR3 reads TGCGCCAGCAGCCAGGACCCCCAGGTCTACGAGCAGTACTTC. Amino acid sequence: CASSQDPQVYEQYF.

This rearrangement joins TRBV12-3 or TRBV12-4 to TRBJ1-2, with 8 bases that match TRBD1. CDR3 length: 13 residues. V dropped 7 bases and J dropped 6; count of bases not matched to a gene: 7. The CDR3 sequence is CASIPDRVHGYTF. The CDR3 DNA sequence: TGTGCCAGCATCCCGGACAGGGTCCATGGCTACACCTTC.

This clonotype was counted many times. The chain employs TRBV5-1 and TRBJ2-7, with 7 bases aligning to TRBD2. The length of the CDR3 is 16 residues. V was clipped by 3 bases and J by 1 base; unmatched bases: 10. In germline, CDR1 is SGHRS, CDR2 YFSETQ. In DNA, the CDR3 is TGCGCCAGCAGCTGGACAACGGGGGGATCGTCCTACGAGCAGTACTTC. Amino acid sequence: CASSWTTGGSSYEQYF. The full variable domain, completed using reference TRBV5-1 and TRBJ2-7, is KAGVTQTPRYLIKTRGQQVTLSCSPISGHRSVSWYQQTPGQGLQFLFEYFSETQRNKGNFPGRFSGRQFSNSRSEMNVSTLELGDSALYLCASSWTTGGSSYEQYFGPGTRLTVT.

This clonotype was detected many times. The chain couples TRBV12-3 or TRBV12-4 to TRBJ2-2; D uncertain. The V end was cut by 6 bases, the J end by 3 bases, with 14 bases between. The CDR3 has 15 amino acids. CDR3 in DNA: TGTGCCAGCAGGAGGAGTGATTCTTACACCGGGGAGCTGTTTTTT. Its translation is CASRRSDSYTGELFF.

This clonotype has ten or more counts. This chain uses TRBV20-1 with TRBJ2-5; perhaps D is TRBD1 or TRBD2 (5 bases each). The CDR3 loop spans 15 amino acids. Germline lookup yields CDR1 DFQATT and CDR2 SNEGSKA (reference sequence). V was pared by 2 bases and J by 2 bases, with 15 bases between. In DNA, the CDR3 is TGCAGTGCTAGACCCGCCTCGAGGGGACAAGAGACCCAGTACTTC. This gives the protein CSARPASRGQETQYF.

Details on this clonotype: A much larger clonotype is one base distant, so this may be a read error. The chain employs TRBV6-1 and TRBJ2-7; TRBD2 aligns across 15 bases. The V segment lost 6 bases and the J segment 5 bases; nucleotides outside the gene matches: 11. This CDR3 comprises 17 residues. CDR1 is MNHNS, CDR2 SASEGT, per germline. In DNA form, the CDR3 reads TGTGCCAGCAGACCGACCAGGACTAGCGGGAGGGTGAACGAGCAGTACTTC. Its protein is CASRPTRTSGRVNEQYF.

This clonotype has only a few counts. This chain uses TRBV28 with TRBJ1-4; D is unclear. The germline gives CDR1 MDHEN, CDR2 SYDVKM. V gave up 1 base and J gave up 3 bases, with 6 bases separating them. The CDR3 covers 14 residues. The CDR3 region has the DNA TGTGCCAGCAGTTTATATAGTCCTAATGAAAAACTGTTTTTT. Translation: CASSLYSPNEKLFF. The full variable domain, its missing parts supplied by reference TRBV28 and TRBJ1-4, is DVKVTQSSRYLVKRTGEKVFLECVQDMDHENMFWYRQDPGLGLRLIYFSYDVKMKEKGDIPEGYSVSREKKERFSLILESASTNQTSMYLCASSLYSPNEKLFFGSGTQLSVL.

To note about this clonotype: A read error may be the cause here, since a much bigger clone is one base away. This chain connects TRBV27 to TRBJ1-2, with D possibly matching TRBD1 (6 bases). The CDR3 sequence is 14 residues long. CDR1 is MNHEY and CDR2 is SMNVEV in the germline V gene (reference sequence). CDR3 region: CAGSMGGGRYGYTF. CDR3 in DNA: TGTGCCGGCAGCATGGGCGGGGGCCGCTATGGCTACACCTTC.

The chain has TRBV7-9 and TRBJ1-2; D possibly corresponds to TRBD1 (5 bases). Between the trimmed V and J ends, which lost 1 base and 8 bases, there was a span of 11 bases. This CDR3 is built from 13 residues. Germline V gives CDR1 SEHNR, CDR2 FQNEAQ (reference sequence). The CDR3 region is CASSLGREGGYTF. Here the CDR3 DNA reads TGTGCCAGCAGCTTAGGCAGGGAAGGAGGCTACACCTTC.

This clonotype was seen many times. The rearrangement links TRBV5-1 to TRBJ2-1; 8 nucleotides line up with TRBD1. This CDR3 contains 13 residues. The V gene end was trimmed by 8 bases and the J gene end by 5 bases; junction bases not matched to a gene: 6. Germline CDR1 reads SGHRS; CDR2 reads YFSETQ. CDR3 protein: CARKVTGDNEQFF. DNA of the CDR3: TGCGCCAGAAAGGTGACAGGGGACAATGAGCAGTTCTTC.